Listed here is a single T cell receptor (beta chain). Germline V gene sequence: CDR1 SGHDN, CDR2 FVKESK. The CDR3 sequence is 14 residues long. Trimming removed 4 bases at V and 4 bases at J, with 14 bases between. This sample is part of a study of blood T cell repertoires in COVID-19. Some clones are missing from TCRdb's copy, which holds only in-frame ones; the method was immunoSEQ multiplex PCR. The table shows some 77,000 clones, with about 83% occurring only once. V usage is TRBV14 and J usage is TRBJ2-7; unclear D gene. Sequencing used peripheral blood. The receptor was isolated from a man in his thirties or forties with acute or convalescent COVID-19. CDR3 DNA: TGTGCCAGCAGCCTCCGCCGAACACATTACGAGCAGTACTTC. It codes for CASSLRRTHYEQYF.